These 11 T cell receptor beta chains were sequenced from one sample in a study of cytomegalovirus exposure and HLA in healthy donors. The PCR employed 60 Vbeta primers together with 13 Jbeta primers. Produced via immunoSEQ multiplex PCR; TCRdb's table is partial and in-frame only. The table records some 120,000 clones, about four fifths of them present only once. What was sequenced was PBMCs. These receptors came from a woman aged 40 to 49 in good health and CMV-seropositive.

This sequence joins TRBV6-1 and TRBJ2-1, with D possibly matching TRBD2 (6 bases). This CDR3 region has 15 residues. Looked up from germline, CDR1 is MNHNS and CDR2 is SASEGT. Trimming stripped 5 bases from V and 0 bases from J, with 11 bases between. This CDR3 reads CASSRDFDSYNEQFF. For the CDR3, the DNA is TGTGCCAGCAGTCGGGACTTCGACTCCTACAATGAGCAGTTCTTC.

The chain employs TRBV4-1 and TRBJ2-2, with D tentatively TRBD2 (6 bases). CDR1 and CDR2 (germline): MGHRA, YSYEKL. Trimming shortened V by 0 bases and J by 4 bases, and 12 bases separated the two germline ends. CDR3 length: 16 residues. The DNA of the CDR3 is TGCGCCAGCAGCCAAGATGGGGGGAGGAGCACCGGGGAGCTGTTTTTT. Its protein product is CASSQDGGRSTGELFF.

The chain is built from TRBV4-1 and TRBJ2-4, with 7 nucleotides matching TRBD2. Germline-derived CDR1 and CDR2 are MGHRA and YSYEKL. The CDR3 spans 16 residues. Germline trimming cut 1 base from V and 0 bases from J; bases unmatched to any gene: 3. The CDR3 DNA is TGCGCCAGCAGCCAAGTGTTAGCGGGAGCCAAAAACATTCAGTACTTC. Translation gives CASSQVLAGAKNIQYF.

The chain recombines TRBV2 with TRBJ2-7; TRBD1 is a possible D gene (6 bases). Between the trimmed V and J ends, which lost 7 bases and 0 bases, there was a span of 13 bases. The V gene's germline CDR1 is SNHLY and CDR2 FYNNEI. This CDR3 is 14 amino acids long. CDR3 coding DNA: TGTGCCAGCACCTGGGGACACCCCTCCTACGAGCAGTACTTC. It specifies CASTWGHPSYEQYF.

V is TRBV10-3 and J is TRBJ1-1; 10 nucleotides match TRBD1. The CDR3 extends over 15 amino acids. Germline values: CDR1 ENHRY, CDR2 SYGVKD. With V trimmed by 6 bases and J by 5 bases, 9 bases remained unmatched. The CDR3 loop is CAIRKTGGEGTEAFF. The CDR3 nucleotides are TGTGCCATCAGGAAGACAGGGGGCGAGGGGACTGAAGCTTTCTTT.

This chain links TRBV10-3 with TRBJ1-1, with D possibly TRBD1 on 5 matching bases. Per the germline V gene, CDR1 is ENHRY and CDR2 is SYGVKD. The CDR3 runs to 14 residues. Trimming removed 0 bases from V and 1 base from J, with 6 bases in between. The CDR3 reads CAISESQGNTEAFF. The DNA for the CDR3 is TGTGCCATCAGTGAGTCGCAGGGGAACACTGAAGCTTTCTTT.

As DNA, the CDR3 is TGTGCCAGCAGCTTAGTCGACTCTAACTATGGCTACACCTTC. It encodes CASSLVDSNYGYTF. This sequence joins TRBV11-2 and TRBJ1-2; no definite D call. The CDR3 is made up of 14 amino acids. The germline CDR1 and CDR2 sequences are SGHAT and FQNNGV. The V gene lost 1 base and the J gene lost 0 bases, with 6 bases spanning the gap. The full variable domain, completed using reference TRBV11-2 and TRBJ1-2, is EAGVAQSPRYKIIEKRQSVAFWCNPISGHATLYWYQQILGQGPKLLIQFQNNGVVDDSQLPKDRFSAERLKGVDSTLKIQPAKLEDSAVYLCASSLVDSNYGYTFGSGTRLTVV.

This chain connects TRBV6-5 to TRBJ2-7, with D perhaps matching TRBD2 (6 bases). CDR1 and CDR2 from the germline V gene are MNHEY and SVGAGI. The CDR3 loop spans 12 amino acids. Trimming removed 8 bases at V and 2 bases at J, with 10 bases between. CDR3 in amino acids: CASSSGAYEQYF. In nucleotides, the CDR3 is TGTGCCAGCTCCTCGGGGGCCTACGAGCAGTACTTC.

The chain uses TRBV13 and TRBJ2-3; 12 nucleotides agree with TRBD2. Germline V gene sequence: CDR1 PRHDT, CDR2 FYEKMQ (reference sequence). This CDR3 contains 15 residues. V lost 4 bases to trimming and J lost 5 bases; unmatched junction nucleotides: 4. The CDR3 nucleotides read TGTGCCAGCAGCTCGTCGGGACTAGCGGGAGATACGCAGTATTTT. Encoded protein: CASSSSGLAGDTQYF.

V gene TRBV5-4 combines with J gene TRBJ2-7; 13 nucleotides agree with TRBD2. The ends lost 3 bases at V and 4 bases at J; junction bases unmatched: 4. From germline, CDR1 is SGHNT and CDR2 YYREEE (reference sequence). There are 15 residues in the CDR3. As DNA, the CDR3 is TGTGCCAGCAGCTGGAAGACTAGCGGGAGGTACGAGCAGTACTTC. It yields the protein CASSWKTSGRYEQYF.

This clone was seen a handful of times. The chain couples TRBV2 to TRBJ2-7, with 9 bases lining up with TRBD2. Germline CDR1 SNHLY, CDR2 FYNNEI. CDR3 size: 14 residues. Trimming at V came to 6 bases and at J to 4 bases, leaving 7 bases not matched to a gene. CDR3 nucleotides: TGTGCCAGCAGACATAGCGGGAGTAGGTACGAGCAGTACTTC. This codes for CASRHSGSRYEQYF.